The T cell receptor (beta chain) under discussion was sequenced for a study of T-cell reconstitution after alpha-beta-depleted transplantation in children. Note on this clonotype: Its antigen remains unknown.

This CDR3 is built from 13 residues. The V end was cut by 1 base, the J end by 0 bases, with 3 bases between. Per germline, CDR1 MDHEN and CDR2 SYDVKM. Study results and caveats: Several hundred expanded graft clones reportedly supplied alpha-beta T cells about two months after transplant.

Unique molecular identifiers were incorporated into the prepared TCRbeta library. TCRdb ran MiXCR on the PCR reads and lists one entry per CDR3 protein. The sample has about 280,000 distinct CDR3 sequences, roughly 10% seen once. The TCR comes from a male patient aged 2 to 9 who had a stem cell transplant for chronic granulomatous disease, so the T cells may come from the graft donor. This chain uses TRBV28 with TRBJ1-1; D is undetermined. The specimen comprised peripheral blood, sampled 180 days after TCRalphabeta/CD19-depleted stem cell transplant. CDR3 region: CASSLSVNTEAFF. The CDR3 region has the DNA TGTGCCAGCAGTTTATCAGTGAACACTGAAGCTTTCTTT. Variable domain in full (rest from reference TRBV28 and TRBJ1-1): DVKVTQSSRYLVKRTGEKVFLECVQDMDHENMFWYRQDPGLGLRLIYFSYDVKMKEKGDIPEGYSVSREKKERFSLILESASTNQTSMYLCASSLSVNTEAFFGQGTRLTVV.